The T cell receptor (beta chain) under discussion was sequenced for a study of blood T cell repertoires in COVID-19. Study-level background: Samples of COVID-19 (acute and convalescent) were obtained from the United States, Italy and Spain. PBMCs, B-cell-depleted T cells, or T cells were the source of the cDNA or gDNA that made up the material.

Authors' analysis steps: Estimation of nucleated cell counts was performed using reference gene primer amplification. Sequenced by immunoSEQ multiplex PCR; TCRdb stores in-frame clones only, minus some. For V, J and clone size, that table is used; D and trimming come from the DNA. The table lists 280,000 or so clones, nearly 90% of them singletons, with roughly 9.1% in the top ten. Sequencing used peripheral blood. The clonotype comes from a man younger than 30 with active or convalescent COVID-19.

The chain's CDR3 is CASSSEALSNSPLHF. As DNA, the CDR3 is TGTGCCAGCAGTAGCGAGGCCCTCTCTAATTCACCCCTCCACTTT. The chain joins TRBV2 to TRBJ1-6; D call uncertain. Germline V gene sequence: CDR1 SNHLY, CDR2 FYNNEI. The germline V and J ends were trimmed by 5 bases and 6 bases, with 14 bases remaining between them. The CDR3 sequence is 15 residues long.